Below, one T cell receptor beta chain is given with its context. After removal of 4 bases from V and 2 bases from J, the junction contained 13 bases not matched to a gene. This CDR3 spans 17 amino acids. The germline V gene has CDR1 LNHDA and CDR2 SQIVND (reference sequence). This sample is part of a study of blood T cell repertoires in COVID-19. Study-wide context: Specimens from acute and convalescent COVID-19 originated in the United States, Italy and Spain.

Profiled with immunoSEQ multiplex PCR; TCRdb holds only in-frame clones, not every one. Of 110,000 or so clones detected, more than 70% appear once; the ten largest clones hold approximately 5%. The sample comprised peripheral blood. The TCR comes from a woman aged 55 to 70 with COVID-19, enrolled during active disease. This chain links TRBV19 with TRBJ1-2; the match to TRBD1 covers 7 bases. CDR3 DNA sequence: TGTGCCAGTAGTACGCCCCTCCGGGACAGAGGAAACTATGGCTACACCTTC. It yields the protein CASSTPLRDRGNYGYTF.